The clone carrying this TCR beta chain was observed a handful of times. These data originate in a study of early T cells in non-severe SARS-CoV-2 infection. TCRdb recomputed calls from the 5' RACE reads with MiXCR, one row per CDR3 protein. The sample holds roughly 70,000 distinct CDR3 sequences; less than 15% are singletons and the top ten take 5.2%. The V end lost 5 bases, the J end lost 0 bases, and 5 bases lay between the germline ends. The germline gives CDR1 SGHVS, CDR2 FQNEAQ. The CDR3 length is 13 residues. This receptor was identified in an adult who was a healthcare worker with PCR-confirmed SARS-CoV-2 infection or an uninfected control (not recorded which). The chain recombines TRBV7-8 with TRBJ2-4, with D unclear. The sample was whole blood. CDR3 amino acids: CASSSLAKNIQYF. The CDR3 nucleotides are TGTGCCAGCAGCAGTCTAGCCAAAAACATTCAGTACTTC. Filled out from reference TRBV7-8 and TRBJ2-4, the complete variable domain reads GAGVSQSPRYKVAKRGQDVALRCDPISGHVSLFWYQQALGQGPEFLTYFQNEAQLDKSGLPSDRFFAERPEGSVSTLKIQRTQQEDSAVYLCASSSLAKNIQYFGAGTRLSVL.